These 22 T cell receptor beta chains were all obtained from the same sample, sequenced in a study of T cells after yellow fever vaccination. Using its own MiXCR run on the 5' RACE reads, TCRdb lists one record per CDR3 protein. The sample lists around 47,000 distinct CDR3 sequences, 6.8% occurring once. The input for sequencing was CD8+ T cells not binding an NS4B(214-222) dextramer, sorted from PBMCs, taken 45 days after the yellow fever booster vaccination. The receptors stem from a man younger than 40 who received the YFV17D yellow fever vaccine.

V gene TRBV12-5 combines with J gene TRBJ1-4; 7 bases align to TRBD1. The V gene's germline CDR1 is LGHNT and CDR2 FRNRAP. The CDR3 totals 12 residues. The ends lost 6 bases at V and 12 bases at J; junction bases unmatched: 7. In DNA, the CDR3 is TGTGCTAGTGGCACCGGGAGGGGGCAACTGTTTTTT. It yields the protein CASGTGRGQLFF.

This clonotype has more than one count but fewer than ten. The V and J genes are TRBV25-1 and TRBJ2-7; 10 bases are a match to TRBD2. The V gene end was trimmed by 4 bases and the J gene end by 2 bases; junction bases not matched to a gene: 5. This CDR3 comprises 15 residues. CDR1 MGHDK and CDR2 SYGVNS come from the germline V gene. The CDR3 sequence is CASSGTSGETYEQYF. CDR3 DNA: TGTGCCAGCAGTGGTACTAGCGGGGAGACCTACGAGCAGTACTTC.

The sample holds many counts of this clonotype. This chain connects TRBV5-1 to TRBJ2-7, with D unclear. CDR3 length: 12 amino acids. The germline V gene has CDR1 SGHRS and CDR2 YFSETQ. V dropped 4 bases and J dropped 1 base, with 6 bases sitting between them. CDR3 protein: CASSPNSYEQYF. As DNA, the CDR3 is TGCGCCAGCAGCCCTAATTCCTACGAGCAGTACTTC.

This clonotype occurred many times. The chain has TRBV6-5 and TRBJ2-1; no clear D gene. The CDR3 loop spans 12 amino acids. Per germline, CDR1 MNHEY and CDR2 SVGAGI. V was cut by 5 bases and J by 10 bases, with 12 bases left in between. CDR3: CASSPPLGEQFF. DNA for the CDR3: TGTGCCAGCAGTCCCCCCCTAGGGGAGCAGTTCTTC.

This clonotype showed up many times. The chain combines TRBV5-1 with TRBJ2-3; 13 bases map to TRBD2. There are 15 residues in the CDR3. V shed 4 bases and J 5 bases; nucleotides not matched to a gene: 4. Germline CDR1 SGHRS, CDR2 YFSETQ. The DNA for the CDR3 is TGCGCCAGCAGCGCACTAGCGGGAGGGCAAGATACGCAGTATTTT. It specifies CASSALAGGQDTQYF.

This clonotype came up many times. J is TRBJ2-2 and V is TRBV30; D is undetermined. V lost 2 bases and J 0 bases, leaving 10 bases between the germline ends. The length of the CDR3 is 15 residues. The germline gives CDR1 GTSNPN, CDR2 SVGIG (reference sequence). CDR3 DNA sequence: TGTGCCTGGAGTAGTAGTGGATCGAACACCGGGGAGCTGTTTTTT. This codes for CAWSSSGSNTGELFF.

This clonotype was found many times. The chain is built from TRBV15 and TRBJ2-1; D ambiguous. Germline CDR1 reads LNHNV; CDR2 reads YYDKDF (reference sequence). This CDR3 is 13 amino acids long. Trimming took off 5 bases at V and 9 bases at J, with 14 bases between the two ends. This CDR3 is CATSGLEHSEQFF. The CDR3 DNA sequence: TGTGCCACCAGCGGGCTAGAACATAGTGAGCAGTTCTTC.

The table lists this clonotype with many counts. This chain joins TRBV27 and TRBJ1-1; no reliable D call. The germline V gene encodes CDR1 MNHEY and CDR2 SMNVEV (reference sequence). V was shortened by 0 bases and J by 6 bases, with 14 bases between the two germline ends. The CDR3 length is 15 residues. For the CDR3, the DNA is TGTGCCAGCAGTTTATCCCCAGGCTTCGCGGCTGAAGCTTTCTTT. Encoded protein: CASSLSPGFAAEAFF.

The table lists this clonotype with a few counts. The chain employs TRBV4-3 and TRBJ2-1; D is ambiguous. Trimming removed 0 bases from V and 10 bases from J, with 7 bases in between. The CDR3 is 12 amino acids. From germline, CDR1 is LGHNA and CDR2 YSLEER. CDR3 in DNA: TGCGCCAGCAGCCAAGACTACCGCGAGCAGTTCTTC. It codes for CASSQDYREQFF.

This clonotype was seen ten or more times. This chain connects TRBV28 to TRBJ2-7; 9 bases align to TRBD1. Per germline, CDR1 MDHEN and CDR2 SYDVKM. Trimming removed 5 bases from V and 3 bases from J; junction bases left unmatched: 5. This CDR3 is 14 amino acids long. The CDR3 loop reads CASSRTGALYEQYF. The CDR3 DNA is TGTGCCAGCAGTCGGACAGGGGCACTCTACGAGCAGTACTTC.

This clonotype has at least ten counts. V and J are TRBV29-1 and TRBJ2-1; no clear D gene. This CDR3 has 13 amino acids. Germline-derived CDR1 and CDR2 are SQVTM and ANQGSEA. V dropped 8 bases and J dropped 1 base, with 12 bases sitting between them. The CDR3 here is CSSYKLSYNEQFF. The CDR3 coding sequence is TGCAGCTCTTACAAACTTTCCTACAATGAGCAGTTCTTC.

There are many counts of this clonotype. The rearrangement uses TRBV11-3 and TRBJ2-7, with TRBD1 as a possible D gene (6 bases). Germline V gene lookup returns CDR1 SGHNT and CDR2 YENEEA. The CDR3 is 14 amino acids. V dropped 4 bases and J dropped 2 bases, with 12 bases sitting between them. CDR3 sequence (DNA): TGTGCCAGCAGCTCCCACGGACAGACCTACGAGCAGTACTTC. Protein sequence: CASSSHGQTYEQYF.

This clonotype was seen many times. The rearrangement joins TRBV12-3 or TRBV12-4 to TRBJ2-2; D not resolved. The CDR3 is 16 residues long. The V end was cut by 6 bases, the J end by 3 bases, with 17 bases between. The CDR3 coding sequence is TGTGCCAGCAGATCGCTGGGCGATCGAGACACCGGGGAGCTGTTTTTT. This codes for CASRSLGDRDTGELFF.

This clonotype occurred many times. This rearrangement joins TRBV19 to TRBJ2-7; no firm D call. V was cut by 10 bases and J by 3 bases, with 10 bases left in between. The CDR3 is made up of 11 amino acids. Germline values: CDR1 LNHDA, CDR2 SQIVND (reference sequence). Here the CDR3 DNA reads TGTGCCACCAAGGGCAGCTACGAGCAGTACTTC. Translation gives CATKGSYEQYF.

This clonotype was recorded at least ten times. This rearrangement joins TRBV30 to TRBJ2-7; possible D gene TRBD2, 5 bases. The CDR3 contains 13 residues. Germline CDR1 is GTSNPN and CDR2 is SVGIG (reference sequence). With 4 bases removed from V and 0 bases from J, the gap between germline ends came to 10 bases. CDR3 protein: CAWKIGSSYEQYF. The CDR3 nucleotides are TGTGCCTGGAAGATAGGGAGCTCCTACGAGCAGTACTTC. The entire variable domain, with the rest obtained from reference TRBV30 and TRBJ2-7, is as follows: SQTIHQWPATLVQPVGSPLSLECTVEGTSNPNLYWYRQAAGRGLQLLFYSVGIGQISSEVPQNLSASRPQDRQFILSSKKLLLSDSGFYLCAWKIGSSYEQYFGPGTRLTVT.

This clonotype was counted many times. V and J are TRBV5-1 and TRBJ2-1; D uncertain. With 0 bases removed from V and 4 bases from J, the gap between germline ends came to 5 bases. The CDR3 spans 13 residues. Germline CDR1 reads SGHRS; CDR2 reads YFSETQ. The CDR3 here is CASSLVEYNEQFF. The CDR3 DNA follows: TGCGCCAGCAGCTTGGTGGAGTACAATGAGCAGTTCTTC.

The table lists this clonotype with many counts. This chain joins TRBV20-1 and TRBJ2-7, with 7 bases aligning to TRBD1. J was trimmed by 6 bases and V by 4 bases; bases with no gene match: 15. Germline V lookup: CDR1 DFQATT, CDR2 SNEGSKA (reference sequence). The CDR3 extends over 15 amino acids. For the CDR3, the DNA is TGCAGTGCTACGCCTCGACAGGGTTATATTTTCGAGCAGTACTTC. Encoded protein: CSATPRQGYIFEQYF.

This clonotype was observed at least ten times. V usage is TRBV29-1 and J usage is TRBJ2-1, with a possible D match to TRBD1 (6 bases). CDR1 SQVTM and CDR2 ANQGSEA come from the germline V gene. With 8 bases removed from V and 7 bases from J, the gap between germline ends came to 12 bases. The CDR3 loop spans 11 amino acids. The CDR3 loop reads CSSTQGNEQFF. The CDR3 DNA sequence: TGCAGCTCTACTCAGGGGAATGAGCAGTTCTTC.

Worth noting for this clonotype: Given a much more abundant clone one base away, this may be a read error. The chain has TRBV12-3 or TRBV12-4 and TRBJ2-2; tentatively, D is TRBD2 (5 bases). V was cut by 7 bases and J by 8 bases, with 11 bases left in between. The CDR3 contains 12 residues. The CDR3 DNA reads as TGTGCCAGCATACCGGGGTCAGGGGAGCTGTTTTTT. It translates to CASIPGSGELFF.

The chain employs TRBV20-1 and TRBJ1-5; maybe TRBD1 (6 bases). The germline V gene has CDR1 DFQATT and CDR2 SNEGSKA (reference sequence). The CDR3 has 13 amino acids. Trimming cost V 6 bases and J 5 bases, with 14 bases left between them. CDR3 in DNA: TGCAGTGCGCCGGGACACCCAGATCAGCCCCAGCATTTT. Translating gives CSAPGHPDQPQHF.

This chain's CDR3 is CASSLQGAPRNEQFF. In DNA form, the CDR3 reads TGCGCCAGCAGCTTACAGGGGGCCCCTCGTAATGAGCAGTTCTTC. The J gene is TRBJ2-1, the V gene TRBV5-1, with 9 positions matching TRBD1. The germline V gene has CDR1 SGHRS and CDR2 YFSETQ. This CDR3 has 15 amino acids. The trim removed 2 bases at V and 7 bases at J, leaving 7 bases unmatched.

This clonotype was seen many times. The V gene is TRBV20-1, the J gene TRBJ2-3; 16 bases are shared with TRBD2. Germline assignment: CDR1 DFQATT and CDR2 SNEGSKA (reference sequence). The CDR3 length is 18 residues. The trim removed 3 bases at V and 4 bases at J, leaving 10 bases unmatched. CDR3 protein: CSASEGLAGGPWADTQYF. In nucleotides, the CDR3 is TGCAGTGCTAGCGAGGGACTAGCGGGAGGGCCTTGGGCAGATACGCAGTATTTT.